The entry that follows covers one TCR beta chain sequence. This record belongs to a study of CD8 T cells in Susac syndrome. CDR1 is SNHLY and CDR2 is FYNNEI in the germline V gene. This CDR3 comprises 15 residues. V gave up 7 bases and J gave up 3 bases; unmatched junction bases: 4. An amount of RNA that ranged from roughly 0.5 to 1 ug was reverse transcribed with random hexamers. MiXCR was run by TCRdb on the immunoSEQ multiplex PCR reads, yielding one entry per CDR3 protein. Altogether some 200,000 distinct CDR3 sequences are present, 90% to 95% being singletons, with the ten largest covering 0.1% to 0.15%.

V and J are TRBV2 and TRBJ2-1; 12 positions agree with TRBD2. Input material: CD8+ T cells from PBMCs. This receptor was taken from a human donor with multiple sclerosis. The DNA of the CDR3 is TGTGCCAGCACCCGGGGACTAGCGGGCTACAATGAGCAGTTCTTC. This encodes CASTRGLAGYNEQFF.